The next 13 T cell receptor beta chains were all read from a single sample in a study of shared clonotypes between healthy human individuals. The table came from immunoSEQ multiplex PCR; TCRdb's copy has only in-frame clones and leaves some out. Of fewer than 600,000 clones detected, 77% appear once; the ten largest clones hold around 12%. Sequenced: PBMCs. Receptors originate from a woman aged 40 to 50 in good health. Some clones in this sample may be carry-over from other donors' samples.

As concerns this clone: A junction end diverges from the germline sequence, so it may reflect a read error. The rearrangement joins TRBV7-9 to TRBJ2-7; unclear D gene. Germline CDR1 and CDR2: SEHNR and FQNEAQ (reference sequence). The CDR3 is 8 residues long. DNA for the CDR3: TGTGCCAGCAGCGACGGCCGCTTC. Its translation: CASSDGRF.

The chain's CDR3 is CASSLGLGLTRTGANVLTF. Here the CDR3 DNA reads TGTGCCAGCAGCTTAGGCCTTGGACTAACTAGGACTGGGGCCAACGTCCTGACTTTC. The rearrangement uses TRBV7-2 and TRBJ2-6, with D perhaps matching TRBD2 (6 bases). V was cut by 1 base and J by 2 bases, with 18 bases left in between. This CDR3 is built from 19 residues. Per the germline V gene, CDR1 is SGHTA and CDR2 is FQGNSA.

CDR3 DNA sequence: TGTGCCAGCAGTTACTCAGGCCAGGGAAACTATGGCTACACCTTC. Encoded protein: CASSYSGQGNYGYTF. V and J are TRBV6-5 and TRBJ1-2; D is perhaps TRBD1 (5 bases). With 0 bases removed from V and 2 bases from J, the gap between germline ends came to 10 bases. Germline CDR1 and CDR2: MNHEY and SVGAGI. This CDR3 is built from 15 residues.

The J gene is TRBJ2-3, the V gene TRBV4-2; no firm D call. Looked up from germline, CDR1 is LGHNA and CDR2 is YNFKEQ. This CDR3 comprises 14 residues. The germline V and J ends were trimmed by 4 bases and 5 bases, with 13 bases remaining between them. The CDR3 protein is CASSLDASEDTQYF. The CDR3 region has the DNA TGTGCCAGCAGCCTTGACGCCAGCGAAGATACGCAGTATTTT.

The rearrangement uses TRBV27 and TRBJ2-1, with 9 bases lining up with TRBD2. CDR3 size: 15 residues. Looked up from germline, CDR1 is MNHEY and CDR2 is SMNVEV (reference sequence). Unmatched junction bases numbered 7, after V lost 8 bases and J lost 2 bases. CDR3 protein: CASQSSGNPYNEQFF. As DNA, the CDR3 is TGTGCCAGCCAGTCTAGCGGGAATCCCTACAATGAGCAGTTCTTC.

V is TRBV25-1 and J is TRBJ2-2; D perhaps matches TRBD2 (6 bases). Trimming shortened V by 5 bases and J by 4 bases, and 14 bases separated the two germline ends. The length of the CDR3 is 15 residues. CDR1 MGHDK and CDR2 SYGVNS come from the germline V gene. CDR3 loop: CASSNPGRSTGELFF. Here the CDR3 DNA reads TGTGCCAGCAGTAATCCGGGGAGGTCCACCGGGGAGCTGTTTTTT.

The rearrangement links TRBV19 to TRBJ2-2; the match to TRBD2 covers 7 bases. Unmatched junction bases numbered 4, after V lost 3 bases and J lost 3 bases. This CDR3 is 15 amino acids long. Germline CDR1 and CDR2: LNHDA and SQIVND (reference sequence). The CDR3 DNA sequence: TGTGCCAGTAGTATGTACCTAGCGGACACCGGGGAGCTGTTTTTT. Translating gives CASSMYLADTGELFF.

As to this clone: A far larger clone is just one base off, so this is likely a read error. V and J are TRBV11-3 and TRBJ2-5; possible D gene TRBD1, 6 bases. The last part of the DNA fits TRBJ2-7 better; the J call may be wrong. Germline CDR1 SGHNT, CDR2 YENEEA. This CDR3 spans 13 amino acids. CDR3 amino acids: CASSLTGTYEQYF. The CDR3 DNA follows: TGTGCCAGCAGCTTAACAGGGACCTACGAGCAGTACTTC.

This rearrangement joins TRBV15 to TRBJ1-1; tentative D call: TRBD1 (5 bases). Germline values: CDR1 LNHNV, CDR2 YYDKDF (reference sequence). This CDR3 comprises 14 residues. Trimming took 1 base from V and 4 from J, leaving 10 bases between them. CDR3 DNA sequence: TGTGCCACCAGCAGAGGGGGGTCGGCCACTGAAGCTTTCTTT. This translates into CATSRGGSATEAFF.

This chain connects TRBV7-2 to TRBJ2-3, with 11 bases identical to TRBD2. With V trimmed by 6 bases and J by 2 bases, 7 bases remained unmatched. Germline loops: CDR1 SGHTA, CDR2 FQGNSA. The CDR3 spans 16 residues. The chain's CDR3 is CASRGRTSGYTDTQYF. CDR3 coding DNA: TGTGCCAGCAGAGGGAGGACTAGCGGGTACACAGATACGCAGTATTTT.

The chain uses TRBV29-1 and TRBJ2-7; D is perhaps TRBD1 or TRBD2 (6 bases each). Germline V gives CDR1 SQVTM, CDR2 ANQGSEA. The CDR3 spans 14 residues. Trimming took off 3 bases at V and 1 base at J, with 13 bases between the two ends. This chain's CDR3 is CSVERGADSYEQYF. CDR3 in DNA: TGCAGCGTTGAGAGGGGGGCGGATTCCTACGAGCAGTACTTC.

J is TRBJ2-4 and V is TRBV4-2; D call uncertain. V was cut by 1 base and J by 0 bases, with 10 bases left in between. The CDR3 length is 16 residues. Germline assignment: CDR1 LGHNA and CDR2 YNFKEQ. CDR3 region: CASSQGAELAKNIQYF. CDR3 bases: TGTGCCAGCAGCCAAGGGGCAGAATTAGCCAAAAACATTCAGTACTTC.

This chain's CDR3 is CASTRTGLPDTQYF. In nucleotides, the CDR3 is TGTGCCAGCACCCGGACAGGGCTCCCAGATACGCAGTATTTT. The chain joins TRBV7-8 to TRBJ2-3, with 8 bases fitting TRBD1. The junction had 7 bases not matched to a gene; V was cut back by 7 bases and J by 4 bases. Germline CDR1 is SGHVS and CDR2 is FQNEAQ. The CDR3 covers 14 residues.